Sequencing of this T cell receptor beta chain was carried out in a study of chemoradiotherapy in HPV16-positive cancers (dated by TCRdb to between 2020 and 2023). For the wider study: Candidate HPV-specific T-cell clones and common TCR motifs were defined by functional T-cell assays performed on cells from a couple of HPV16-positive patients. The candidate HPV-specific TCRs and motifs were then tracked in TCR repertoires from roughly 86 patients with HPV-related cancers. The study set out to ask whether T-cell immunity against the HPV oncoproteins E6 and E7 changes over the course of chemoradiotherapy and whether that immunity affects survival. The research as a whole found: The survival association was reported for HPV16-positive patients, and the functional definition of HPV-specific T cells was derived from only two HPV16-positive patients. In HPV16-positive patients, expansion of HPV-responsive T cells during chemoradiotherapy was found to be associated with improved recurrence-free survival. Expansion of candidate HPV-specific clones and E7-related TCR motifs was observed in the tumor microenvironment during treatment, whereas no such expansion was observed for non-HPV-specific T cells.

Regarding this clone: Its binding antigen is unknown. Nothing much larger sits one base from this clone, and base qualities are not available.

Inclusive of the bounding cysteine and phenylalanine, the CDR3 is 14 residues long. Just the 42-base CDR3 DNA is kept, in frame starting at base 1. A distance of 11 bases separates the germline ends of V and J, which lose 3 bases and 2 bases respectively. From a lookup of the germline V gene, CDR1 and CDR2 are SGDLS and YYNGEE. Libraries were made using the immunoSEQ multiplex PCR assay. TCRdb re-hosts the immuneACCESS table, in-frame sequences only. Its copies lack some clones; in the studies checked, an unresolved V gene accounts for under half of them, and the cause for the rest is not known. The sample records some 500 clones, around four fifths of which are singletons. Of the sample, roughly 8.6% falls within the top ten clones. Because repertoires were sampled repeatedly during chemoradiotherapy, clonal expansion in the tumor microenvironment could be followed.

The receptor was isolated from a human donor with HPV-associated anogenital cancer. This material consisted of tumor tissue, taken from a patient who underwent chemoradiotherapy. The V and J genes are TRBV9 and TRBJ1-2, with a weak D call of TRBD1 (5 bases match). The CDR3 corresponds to CASSGGGANYGYTF. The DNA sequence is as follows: TGTGCCAGCAGCGGTGGAGGGGCGAACTATGGCTACACCTTC.